This TCR beta chain is from a study of CD4 T cells in relation to SARS-CoV-2 and coronaviruses. The germline CDR1 and CDR2 sequences are SGHTA and FQGTGA. The germline V and J ends were trimmed by 2 bases and 0 bases, with 21 bases remaining between them. CDR3 size: 19 residues. On this clone: Its target is not known.

Generated by immunoSEQ multiplex PCR, the TCRdb table keeps only in-frame clones and is missing some. The table records 14,000 or so clones, around 78% of them present only once. Unexposed donor CD4+ T cells date from about 2011-2018, before the COVID-19 pandemic. Isolation of CD4+ T cells took place after less than 13 days in culture. Cells permitting, SARS-CoV-2 S/N and four cold-coronavirus spikes were tested on unexposed-donor CD4+ T cells. This rearrangement joins TRBV7-3 to TRBJ2-3; maybe TRBD1 (5 bases). Sequencing used CD4+ T cells from PBMCs, cultured in vitro. The receptor comes from a human donor in good health. DNA of the CDR3: TGTGCCAGCAGCTTACGCGTGGGGCCAGGAGCTACTAGCACAGATACGCAGTATTTT. Translation gives CASSLRVGPGATSTDTQYF.